This entry is about one T cell receptor (beta chain). This clone was recorded at least ten times. The antigen this receptor binds is unknown. Base qualities are not at hand, and no much larger clone is one base apart. Peripheral blood samples were provided by related bone marrow donors on the day of marrow donation. Mononuclear cells from peripheral blood and bone marrow were separated by Ficoll-Hypaque density centrifugation and then cryopreserved. The sample comes from a study of T cells after posttransplantation cyclophosphamide (dated by TCRdb to 2016 to 2017). Regarding the research as a whole: T cell repertoire reconstitution was tracked by TRB sequencing after myeloablative bone marrow transplantation in which posttransplantation cyclophosphamide was used as GVHD prophylaxis. Up to about 3 additional blood samples from 2 to 5.2 years after transplant were also TRB-sequenced in 3 patients, as was pretransplant blood from a handful of patients. Antigen receptor sequencing was done on samples from about 38 PTCy-treated patients and from approximately 17 related bone marrow donors of those patients. TRB sequencing was performed on blood from all 35 or so PTCy patients with 1-year posttransplant specimens. Public TRB sequences were compared against a database of over 3,600 sequences linked to responses to pathogens, tumor antigens, self-antigens and alloantigens. Because TRA and TRB clonality correlated tightly in eight or nine samples, later TCR analyses were limited to TRB. Study-wide conclusions, independent of this receptor: Donor-recipient similarity was low at 1-2 months but increased during the first year, and donor CD8+ memory clones often dominated later blood repertoires. Across 40 to 55 patients, TRB clonality was highly associated with recipient CMV seropositivity and CMV reactivation, and diversity in PTCy patients was similar to diversity in CNI/methotrexate controls. The TRB repertoires of T cells infiltrating skin or the GI tract showed only limited overlap with the TRB repertoires found in blood.

TRB sequencing was run on genomic DNA with either the immunoSEQ assay at survey resolution or the hsTCRB kit. The study's processing was this. The immunoSEQ software handled initial read processing, and the LymphoSeq R package was used for repertoire analyses. Clonality was calculated as 1 minus normalized Shannon entropy, and the Gini coefficient was also calculated for each TRB dataset. To infer phenotypes in unsorted samples, TRB sequences from sorted subsets of the recipient or donor were mapped onto the unsorted samples of the same recipient. Not all clones reach the TCRdb copy of this immuneACCESS table, which keeps in-frame sequences only. Checked studies attribute under half of the gap to unresolved V genes and leave the rest unexplained. That table furnishes V, J and clone size, whereas the DNA furnished D and trimming. For this sample the table reports about 12,000 clones, with no clone seen just once. 6% to 8% of the sample rests with the top ten.

From its cysteine to its phenylalanine, the CDR3 spans 17 amino acids. The kept DNA is CDR3 alone, 51 bases in frame from the first base. V and J are truncated by 4 bases and 5 bases respectively, leaving an intervening sequence of 22 bases. CDR1 and CDR2, per the germline V gene, are KGHDR and SFDVKD. The sequenced sample was PBMCs. The receptor was isolated from a woman aged 40 to 50 in good health, CMV-negative, and a related stem cell transplant donor. The rearrangement combines TRBV24-1 with TRBJ1-1; the D gene is possibly TRBD1, with 5 bases matching. This receptor has the CDR3 CATSDSKNLGVSTEAFF. The DNA sequence follows: TGTGCCACCAGTGACTCTAAGAACTTAGGGGTGTCGACTGAAGCTTTCTTT.